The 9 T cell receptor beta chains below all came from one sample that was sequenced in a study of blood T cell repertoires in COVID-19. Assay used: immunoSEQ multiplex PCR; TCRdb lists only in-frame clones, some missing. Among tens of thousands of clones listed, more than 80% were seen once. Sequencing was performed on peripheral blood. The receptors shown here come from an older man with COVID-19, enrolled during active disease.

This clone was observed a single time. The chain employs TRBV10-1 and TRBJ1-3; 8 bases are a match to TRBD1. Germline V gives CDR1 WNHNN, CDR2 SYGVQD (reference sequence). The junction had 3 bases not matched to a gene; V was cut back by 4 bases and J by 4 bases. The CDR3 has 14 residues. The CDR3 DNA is TGCGCCAGCAGTGCAGGGGGCGCCGGAAACACCATATATTTT. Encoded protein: CASSAGGAGNTIYF.

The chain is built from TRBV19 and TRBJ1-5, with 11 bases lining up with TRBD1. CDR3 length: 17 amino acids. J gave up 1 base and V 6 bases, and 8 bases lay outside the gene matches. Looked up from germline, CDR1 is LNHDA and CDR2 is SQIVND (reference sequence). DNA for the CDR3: TGTGCCAGTAGGTCGGGACAGGGGGTTTCAAGCAATCAGCCCCAGCATTTT. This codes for CASRSGQGVSSNQPQHF.

CDR3 nucleotides: TGTGCCAGCAGCCCGACTAATTCCGTCGGGGAGCTGTTTTTT. Encoded protein: CASSPTNSVGELFF. J is TRBJ2-2 and V is TRBV7-3, with a weak D call TRBD2 (5 bases). This CDR3 region has 14 residues. V was clipped by 5 bases and J by 7 bases, with 14 bases between them. Germline values: CDR1 SGHTA, CDR2 FQGTGA.

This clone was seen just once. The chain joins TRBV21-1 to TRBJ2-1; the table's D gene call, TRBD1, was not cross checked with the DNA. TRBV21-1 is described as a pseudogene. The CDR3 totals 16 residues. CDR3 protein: CASSFIPGQGANEQFF. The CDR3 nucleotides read TGTGCCAGCAGTTTTATCCCGGGACAGGGGGCGAATGAGCAGTTCTTC.

CDR3 sequence: CASSLDRGREGGNQPQHF. As DNA, the CDR3 is TGTGCCAGCAGCTTGGACAGGGGGCGGGAGGGAGGCAATCAGCCCCAGCATTTT. The genes are TRBV7-9 and TRBJ1-5; 11 bases match TRBD1. There are 18 residues in the CDR3. Trimming took 3 bases from V and 2 from J; bases not matched to a gene: 9. Germline V gives CDR1 SEHNR, CDR2 FQNEAQ (reference sequence).

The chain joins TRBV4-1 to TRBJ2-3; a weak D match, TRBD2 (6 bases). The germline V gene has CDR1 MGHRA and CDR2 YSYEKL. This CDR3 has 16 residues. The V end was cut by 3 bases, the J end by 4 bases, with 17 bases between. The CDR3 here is CASSQTRLRGPDTQYF. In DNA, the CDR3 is TGCGCCAGCAGCCAGACAAGATTGCGGGGCCCAGATACGCAGTATTTT.

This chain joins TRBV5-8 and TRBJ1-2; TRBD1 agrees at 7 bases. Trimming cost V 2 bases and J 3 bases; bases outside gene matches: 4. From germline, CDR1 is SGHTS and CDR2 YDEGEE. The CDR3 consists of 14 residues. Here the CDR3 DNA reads TGTGCCAGCAGCTTCGACAGGGACTACTATGGCTACACCTTC. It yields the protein CASSFDRDYYGYTF.

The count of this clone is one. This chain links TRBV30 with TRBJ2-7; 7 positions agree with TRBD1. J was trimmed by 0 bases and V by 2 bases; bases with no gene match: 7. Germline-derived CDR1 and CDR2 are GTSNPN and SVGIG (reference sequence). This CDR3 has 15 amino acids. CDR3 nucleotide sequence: TGTGCCTGGAGTCCCAGACAGGGTAGCTCCTACGAGCAGTACTTC. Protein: CAWSPRQGSSYEQYF.

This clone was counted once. DNA of the CDR3: TGCGCCAGCAGCCGCGGGCCAAAAGAGACCCAGTACTTC. This codes for CASSRGPKETQYF. V usage is TRBV4-1 and J usage is TRBJ2-5; possibly TRBD2 for D (5 bases). CDR1 and CDR2 (germline): MGHRA, YSYEKL. This CDR3 is built from 13 residues. V was shortened by 4 bases and J by 3 bases, with 9 bases between the two germline ends.